These 17 T cell receptor beta chains originate from one sample sequenced in a study of shared clonotypes between healthy human individuals. Assay: immunoSEQ multiplex PCR; the TCRdb copy retains only in-frame clones and omits some. The table shows about 1.5 million clones, with under 99% occurring only once. Sequences were obtained from naive CD4+ T cells sorted from blood. The subset: CD45RA+ positively selected. Every receptor here comes from a man younger than 45 in good health.

The CDR3 sequence: CARQEGVPYSNQPQHF. CDR3 nucleotides: TGTGCCAGGCAAGAGGGCGTCCCCTATAGCAATCAGCCCCAGCATTTT. This sequence joins TRBV19 and TRBJ1-5; no clear D gene. Trimming left V 9 bases short and J 0 bases short, with 18 bases between. The CDR3 spans 16 residues. CDR1 and CDR2 (germline): LNHDA, SQIVND (reference sequence).

This sequence joins TRBV7-6 and TRBJ2-5; a weak D match, TRBD2 (5 bases). The CDR3 sequence is 16 residues long. Trimming stripped 11 bases from V and 0 bases from J, with 22 bases between. Germline V gene sequence: CDR1 SGHVS, CDR2 FNYEAQ. CDR3 sequence: CASSILAGGDQETQYF. In nucleotides, the CDR3 is TGTGCCTCCAGTATCCTAGCTGGTGGGGACCAAGAGACCCAGTACTTC.

The chain carries TRBV28 and TRBJ1-1, with 8 bases identical to TRBD1. The trim removed 4 bases at V and 3 bases at J, leaving 4 bases unmatched. CDR3 length: 14 amino acids. Germline CDR1 MDHEN, CDR2 SYDVKM. Written as DNA, the CDR3 is TGTGCCAGCAGTTGGACAGGGCGTGACACTGAAGCTTTCTTT. Protein product: CASSWTGRDTEAFF.

CDR3 loop: CASSLRGTGKTGELFF. CDR3 DNA sequence: TGTGCCAGCAGTTTACGAGGGACAGGGAAGACCGGGGAGCTGTTTTTT. J is TRBJ2-2 and V is TRBV27, with 9 bases lining up with TRBD1. CDR3 length: 16 residues. V lost 2 bases to trimming and J lost 5 bases; unmatched junction nucleotides: 6. Germline assignment: CDR1 MNHEY and CDR2 SMNVEV (reference sequence).

The rearrangement links TRBV13 to TRBJ2-2; TRBD2 might be the D (6 bases). The CDR3 has 17 residues. Trimming took 5 bases from V and 3 from J, leaving 19 bases between them. CDR1 PRHDT and CDR2 FYEKMQ come from the germline V gene (reference sequence). The CDR3 spells CASSLGFGRRYTGELFF. The CDR3 DNA follows: TGTGCCAGCAGCCTTGGATTCGGGAGAAGATACACCGGGGAGCTGTTTTTT.

The V and J genes are TRBV7-2 and TRBJ1-2; D gene ambiguous. Trimming removed 5 bases at V and 10 bases at J, with 11 bases between. CDR1 is SGHTA and CDR2 is FQGNSA in the germline V gene. The CDR3 totals 11 residues. The CDR3, as DNA: TGTGCCAGCAGCCGACGCGGTTACTACACCTTC. This codes for CASSRRGYYTF.

In DNA, the CDR3 is TGTGCCAGCAGCTTAGCGGGAGCCGTCTCCGGGGAGCTGTTTTTT. Protein: CASSLAGAVSGELFF. The chain couples TRBV7-9 to TRBJ2-2, with a possible D match to TRBD2 (5 bases). The V gene lost 0 bases and the J gene lost 6 bases, with 11 bases spanning the gap. Per the germline V gene, CDR1 is SEHNR and CDR2 is FQNEAQ (reference sequence). This CDR3 comprises 15 residues.

This clone is a singleton in its sample. V is TRBV6-6 and J is TRBJ1-1, with D unclear. The germline V and J ends were trimmed by 5 bases and 1 base, with 5 bases remaining between them. Germline CDR1 and CDR2: MNHNY and SVGAGI (reference sequence). This CDR3 spans 12 amino acids. CDR3 protein: CASSGWNTEAFF. In DNA form, the CDR3 reads TGTGCCAGCAGTGGATGGAACACTGAAGCTTTCTTT.

The chain uses TRBV6-5 and TRBJ2-1; 8 bases match TRBD2. J lost 2 bases, V lost 10 bases, and 7 bases had no gene match. This CDR3 region has 14 residues. The germline gives CDR1 MNHEY, CDR2 SVGAGI. The CDR3 loop is CATQFSGTYNEQFF. The CDR3 DNA reads as TGTGCCACCCAATTTAGCGGGACCTACAATGAGCAGTTCTTC.

This clone was seen just once. The rearrangement links TRBV25-1 to TRBJ2-3; TRBD2 matches 10 bases. The length of the CDR3 is 16 residues. The V gene end was trimmed by 6 bases and the J gene end by 4 bases; junction bases not matched to a gene: 10. Germline V gene lookup returns CDR1 MGHDK and CDR2 SYGVNS. CDR3 in amino acids: CASSPASGSGADTQYF. CDR3 nucleotides: TGTGCCAGCAGCCCGGCTAGCGGGAGTGGTGCAGATACGCAGTATTTT.

J is TRBJ2-2 and V is TRBV10-3, with 7 bases identical to TRBD1. V was clipped by 8 bases and J by 5 bases; unmatched bases: 11. Germline V gene sequence: CDR1 ENHRY, CDR2 SYGVKD. The CDR3 runs 15 residues. The DNA of the CDR3 is TGTGCCATCTCAATCTCCGACAGGGCTACCGGGGAGCTGTTTTTT. Its protein product is CAISISDRATGELFF.

The V and J genes are TRBV2 and TRBJ1-4; 10 nucleotides agree with TRBD1. Germline V lookup: CDR1 SNHLY, CDR2 FYNNEI. Trimming took 6 bases from V and 6 from J; bases not matched to a gene: 4. The CDR3 covers 14 residues. The CDR3 DNA reads as TGTGCCAGCAGGGGGACAGGGGCTTATGAAAAACTGTTTTTT. This codes for CASRGTGAYEKLFF.

A note on this clone: Other DNA sequences from this sample encode an identical CDR3 as well. The CDR3 reads CASSLSSGANVLTF. The CDR3 nucleotides are TGTGCCAGCAGCTTGAGTTCTGGGGCCAACGTCCTGACTTTC. The gene calls are TRBV5-4 and TRBJ2-6; unclear D gene. The CDR3 has 14 amino acids. The germline V gene has CDR1 SGHNT and CDR2 YYREEE (reference sequence). The V end lost 1 base, the J end lost 1 base, and 3 bases lay between the germline ends.

The chain has TRBV7-2 and TRBJ2-2, with 9 bases aligning to TRBD1. Germline lookup yields CDR1 SGHTA and CDR2 FQGNSA. The CDR3 is 15 amino acids. The trim removed 5 bases at V and 7 bases at J, leaving 8 bases unmatched. CDR3 residues: CASSNRDRVVGELFF. As DNA, the CDR3 is TGTGCCAGCAGCAACCGGGACAGGGTGGTCGGGGAGCTGTTTTTT.

This chain links TRBV27 with TRBJ1-2; weak D call: TRBD1 (5 bases). Trimming removed 2 bases from V and 1 base from J, with 17 bases in between. CDR3 length: 17 amino acids. Germline V gives CDR1 MNHEY, CDR2 SMNVEV (reference sequence). CDR3 in amino acids: CASSLGVRGTNNYGYTF. The CDR3 DNA sequence: TGTGCCAGCAGTTTAGGTGTACGGGGCACAAATAACTATGGCTACACCTTC.

The gene calls are TRBV5-6 and TRBJ1-3; tentative D call: TRBD1 (5 bases). The CDR3 is 15 amino acids. Trimming left V 0 bases short and J 7 bases short, with 14 bases between. Germline V CDR1 and CDR2: SGHDT, YYEEEE. DNA for the CDR3: TGTGCCAGCAGCTTGGTTCGGCAGGGAGGGAACACCATATATTTT. It is translated as CASSLVRQGGNTIYF.

The rearrangement joins TRBV4-1 to TRBJ1-2; TRBD1 is a possible D gene (5 bases). CDR3 length: 18 amino acids. Germline V gives CDR1 MGHRA, CDR2 YSYEKL. V was shortened by 0 bases and J by 1 base, with 18 bases between the two germline ends. CDR3 amino acids: CASSQDPQGLQINYGYTF. The CDR3 DNA follows: TGCGCCAGCAGCCAAGATCCTCAGGGATTACAGATTAACTATGGCTACACCTTC.